Listed below are T cell receptor beta chains from one sample, sequenced in a study of shared clonotypes between healthy human individuals. TCRdb's table, derived via immunoSEQ multiplex PCR, lists solely in-frame clones and lacks some. The sample records about 600,000 clones, roughly 97% being singletons. Sequencing was performed on naive CD4+ T cells sorted from blood. Every receptor here comes from a woman in her twenties or thirties in good health. Both conserved end residues are part of each CDR3. The D gene is left open where the match is weak. Some rows have no size entry. The others give once, few or many, or a class for an expanded clone.

>NA|few|TRBV10-2|TRBJ1-5
CASSEGIVRGNQPQHF
TGCGCCAGCAGTGAAGGGATCGTCAGGGGCAATCAGCCCCAGCATTTT
>NA|NA|TRBV18|TRBJ2-5
CASSPGRETQYF
TGTGCCAGCTCACCAGGGCGGGAGACCCAGTACTTC
>NA|NA|TRBV2|TRBJ1-1
CASSPSGAEAFF
TGTGCCAGCAGTCCCTCTGGCGCCGAAGCTTTCTTT
>NA|NA|TRBV5-1|TRBJ1-1
CASSPQGGIAEAFF
TGCGCCAGCAGTCCGCAAGGGGGTATAGCTGAAGCTTTCTTT
>TRBD2|NA|TRBV19|TRBJ2-5
CASSPGTSGSNQETQYF
TGTGCCAGTAGCCCGGGGACTAGCGGGAGTAACCAAGAGACCCAGTACTTC
>NA|NA|TRBV18|TRBJ2-1
CASSPLGTDNEQFF
TGTGCCAGCTCTCCCCTCGGGACGGACAATGAGCAGTTCTTC
>NA|NA|TRBV29-1|TRBJ2-7
CSVVPGRLSYEQYF
TGCAGCGTTGTACCGGGACGGCTCTCCTACGAGCAGTACTTC
>TRBD2|NA|TRBV7-7|TRBJ2-5
CASSLEREGWETQYF
TGTGCCAGCAGCTTAGAGCGGGAGGGTTGGGAGACCCAGTACTTC
>TRBD1|once|TRBV7-8|TRBJ1-2
CASSLRTGWGGYTF
TGTGCCAGCAGCTTACGGACAGGTTGGGGAGGCTACACCTTC
>TRBD1|NA|TRBV5-8|TRBJ2-3
CASSVGQGGGDTQYF
TGTGCCAGCAGCGTTGGACAGGGTGGAGGAGATACGCAGTATTTT
>TRBD1|NA|TRBV13|TRBJ1-1
CASTHDPTGETEAFF
TGTGCCAGCACCCATGATCCGACAGGGGAGACTGAAGCTTTCTTT
>TRBD2|NA|TRBV5-1|TRBJ2-7
CASSLEGGSYEQYF
TGCGCCAGCAGCTTGGAAGGCGGGAGTTACGAGCAGTACTTC
>NA|NA|TRBV11-2|TRBJ1-4
CASRTEAWGKSGKLFF
TGTGCCAGCAGAACAGAAGCTTGGGGCAAGTCGGGAAAACTGTTTTTT
>NA|once|TRBV7-9|TRBJ1-5
CASSTTGNQPQHF
TGTGCCAGCAGCACAACGGGCAATCAGCCCCAGCATTTT
>NA|NA|TRBV5-5|TRBJ2-7
CASSFGFAGPSEQYF
TGTGCCAGCAGCTTTGGATTCGCCGGTCCCTCCGAGCAGTACTTC
>NA|NA|TRBV21-1|TRBJ1-4
CASSKEGNGPNEKLFF
TGTGCCAGCAGCAAAGAGGGAAACGGACCAAATGAAAAACTGTTTTTT
>NA|NA|TRBV27|TRBJ2-7
CASRGPFYEQYF
TGTGCCAGCAGGGGTCCGTTCTACGAGCAGTACTTC
>NA|NA|TRBV29-1|TRBJ1-1
CSVRGEHNTEAFF
TGCAGCGTAAGGGGGGAACACAACACTGAAGCTTTCTTT
>TRBD1|NA|TRBV7-3|TRBJ2-1
CASSLPPAGGFGEQFF
TGTGCCAGCAGCTTACCCCCAGCAGGGGGCTTTGGTGAGCAGTTCTTC
>TRBD1|NA|TRBV6-5|TRBJ2-2
CASSYWVTGVGELFF
TGTGCCAGCAGTTACTGGGTTACAGGGGTAGGGGAGCTGTTTTTT
>NA|NA|TRBV29-1|TRBJ1-1
CSVEQEAEAFF
TGCAGCGTTGAACAGGAGGCTGAAGCTTTCTTT
>NA|NA|TRBV28|TRBJ2-7
CASSPQTKGAYEQYF
TGTGCCAGCAGTCCCCAGACCAAAGGCGCCTACGAGCAGTACTTC
>TRBD1|NA|TRBV29-1|TRBJ2-7
CSTRGSGSYEQYF
TGCAGCACCAGGGGGAGTGGCTCCTACGAGCAGTACTTC
>NA|NA|TRBV6-6|TRBJ1-6
CASSSTRARGSPLHF
TGTGCCAGCAGTTCCACCCGAGCCCGGGGTTCACCCCTCCACTTT
>NA|NA|TRBV27|TRBJ2-7
CASSTTAQTYEQYF
TGTGCCAGCTCCACAACCGCCCAAACCTACGAGCAGTACTTC
>NA|NA|TRBV7-9|TRBJ2-5
CASSQGAGQIQETQYF
TGTGCCAGCAGCCAGGGAGCGGGCCAGATCCAAGAGACCCAGTACTTC
>TRBD1|NA|TRBV28|TRBJ1-5
CASSPGTGVQPQHF
TGTGCCAGCAGTCCAGGGACAGGGGTACAGCCCCAGCATTTT
>NA|NA|TRBV14|TRBJ1-3
CASSQVVGGFGNTIYF
TGTGCCAGCAGCCAAGTAGTCGGGGGCTTTGGAAACACCATATATTTT
>NA|NA|TRBV19|TRBJ2-3
CASSIAPDTQYF
TGTGCCAGTAGTATAGCCCCAGATACGCAGTATTTT
>TRBD1|NA|TRBV6-6|TRBJ1-2
CASSPRQGAGYGYTF
TGTGCCAGCAGTCCCAGACAGGGGGCCGGCTATGGCTACACCTTC
>NA|NA|TRBV5-6|TRBJ2-7
CASIPHGSSYEQYF
TGTGCCAGCATACCCCATGGGAGCTCCTACGAGCAGTACTTC
>NA|NA|TRBV19|TRBJ2-2
CASSIEELGTGELFF
TGTGCCAGTAGTATCGAGGAGCTGGGCACCGGGGAGCTGTTTTTT
>TRBD1|NA|TRBV15|TRBJ1-3
CATRTGGSGNTIYF
TGTGCCACCCGGACAGGGGGCTCTGGAAACACCATATATTTT
>TRBD2|NA|TRBV5-4|TRBJ2-5
CASSLTGTSGRAGGETQYF
TGTGCCAGCAGCCTAACCGGGACTAGCGGGAGGGCAGGAGGAGAGACCCAGTACTTC
>NA|NA|TRBV18|TRBJ2-7
CASSTDRGAYEQYF
TGTGCCAGCTCAACGGACAGAGGGGCCTACGAGCAGTACTTC
>NA|NA|TRBV7-8|TRBJ2-7
CASSPGLIYEQYF
TGTGCCAGCAGCCCCGGTCTCATTTACGAGCAGTACTTC
>TRBD1|NA|TRBV5-1|TRBJ2-2
CASSPGQYTGELFF
TGCGCCAGCAGCCCGGGACAGTACACCGGGGAGCTGTTTTTT
>NA|NA|TRBV7-8|TRBJ1-3
CASSLPRSSGNTIYF
TGTGCCAGCAGCTTACCACGTAGCTCTGGAAACACCATATATTTT
>NA|NA|TRBV4-1|TRBJ1-1
CASSQVWRGMNTEAFF
TGCGCCAGCAGCCAAGTCTGGCGGGGAATGAACACTGAAGCTTTCTTT
>NA|NA|TRBV11-2|TRBJ2-1
CASSRNRDEQFF
TGTGCCAGCAGCAGGAACAGGGATGAGCAGTTCTTC
>TRBD2|NA|TRBV5-4|TRBJ2-7
CASSAGLAGGEDEQYF
TGTGCCAGCAGCGCGGGACTAGCGGGAGGGGAGGACGAGCAGTACTTC
>TRBD1|NA|TRBV5-1|TRBJ2-7
CASSPGTGDREQYF
TGCGCCAGCAGCCCCGGGACAGGGGACAGAGAGCAGTACTTC
>NA|NA|TRBV6-6|TRBJ1-1
CASSYTLLSEAFF
TGTGCCAGCAGTTACACTCTCTTATCTGAAGCTTTCTTT
>TRBD2|NA|TRBV29-1|TRBJ2-1
CSVDRRLAGKNEQFF
TGCAGCGTTGATAGGAGGCTAGCGGGGAAGAATGAGCAGTTCTTC
>NA|NA|TRBV27|TRBJ1-1
CASSLVATNTEAFF
TGTGCCAGCAGTTTAGTGGCTACGAACACTGAAGCTTTCTTT
>NA|NA|TRBV28|TRBJ1-2
CASSGDYGYTF
TGTGCCAGCAGCGGGGACTATGGCTACACCTTC
>NA|NA|TRBV28|TRBJ1-5
CASSFPFGLTQHF
TGTGCCAGCAGTTTCCCTTTTGGGCTAACCCAGCATTTT
>TRBD2|once|TRBV2|TRBJ2-7
CASSTGTSGNRTYEQYF
TGTGCCAGCAGTACCGGGACTAGCGGGAATAGGACCTACGAGCAGTACTTC
>NA|NA|TRBV11-2|TRBJ2-7
CASSLAPPRAPYEQYF
TGTGCCAGCAGCTTAGCACCCCCTAGGGCCCCCTACGAGCAGTACTTC
>NA|NA|TRBV5-1|TRBJ2-7
CASSLGQEGVEQYF
TGCGCCAGCAGCTTGGGACAGGAAGGTGTCGAGCAGTACTTC
>NA|NA|TRBV7-9|TRBJ1-2
CASSLPGLNYGYTF
TGTGCCAGCAGCTTACCAGGACTAAACTATGGCTACACCTTC
>NA|NA|TRBV27|TRBJ1-6
CASSPFSDNSPLHF
TGTGCCAGCAGTCCCTTCAGCGATAATTCACCCCTCCACTTT
>NA|NA|TRBV27|TRBJ2-1
CASSPGLTGRARPSSYNEQFF
TGTGCCAGCAGTCCGGGTTTGACAGGGAGGGCGCGCCCGAGCTCCTACAATGAGCAGTTCTTC
>TRBD1|NA|TRBV18|TRBJ1-2
CASSPGTGANGYTF
TGTGCCAGCTCACCAGGGACAGGTGCTAATGGCTACACCTTC
>TRBD1|NA|TRBV5-7|TRBJ1-4
CASSLATTGGREKLFF
TGTGCCAGCAGCTTGGCCACGACAGGGGGCAGAGAAAAACTGTTTTTT
>NA|NA|TRBV28|TRBJ1-1
CASMRYTEAFF
TGTGCCAGCATGAGGTACACTGAAGCTTTCTTT
>TRBD2|NA|TRBV6-5|TRBJ2-7
CASSYLAGGHEQYF
TGTGCCAGCAGTTATCTAGCGGGAGGGCACGAGCAGTACTTC
>TRBD2|NA|TRBV11-3|TRBJ2-1
CASSSGTSGRAWYNEQFF
TGTGCCAGCAGCTCGGGGACTAGCGGGAGGGCCTGGTACAATGAGCAGTTCTTC